Sequencing of this TCR beta chain was carried out in a study of blood T cell repertoires in COVID-19 (dated by TCRdb to 2018 to 2021). The study in broad terms: Samples from collaborators originated in the United States, Italy and Spain and spanned both the acute and convalescent phases of COVID-19. The sample metadata nearly always contained a de-identified subject ID, COVID-19 status, age in years and sex. The dataset comprised deeply sampled blood TCRbeta repertoires from subjects exposed to, actively infected with, or recovered from COVID-19. Samples came from the ongoing ImmuneRACE study (first 160 participants) plus 1,254 subjects from 6 global collaborators. The repertoires were made available in a free public database intended to serve as a resource for research on the immune response to SARS-CoV-2. The material from the prospective study consisted of cDNA or gDNA derived from T cells, B-cell-depleted T cells, or PBMCs. Where available, HLA class I and class II types were obtained from metadata supplied by the sample provider rather than from assay-based typing.

Study-wide findings and limitations: Clinical and demographic metadata were provided uncurated, with the amount varying by source and participant.

Each collaborating institution followed its own protocols to collect whole blood in K2EDTA tubes. Collaborator samples were shipped for TCRbeta analysis as frozen whole blood, isolated PBMCs, or DNA extracted from either sample type. Concerning this clone itself: Its recognized antigen is unknown. No clone much larger than this one lies a single base away; base qualities are absent.

V is pared back by 5 bases and J by 4 bases, with 18 bases lying between the germline termini. CDR1 and CDR2 (SGHTA, FQGTGA) derive from the germline V gene. From cysteine to phenylalanine, the CDR3 is 16 amino acids long. The retained sequence is limited to the CDR3, 48 bases, with the frame set at the first base. TCRbeta CDR3 regions were amplified from genomic DNA using the immunoSEQ Assay, a bias-controlled multiplex PCR. As for the original processing: The number of nucleated cells in each sample was estimated from the amplification of reference gene primers within the assay. To quantify the absolute abundance of each unique TCRbeta CDR3 rearrangement, sequence reads were collapsed and filtered. Productive Simpson clonality was computed per sample as the square root of Simpson's diversity index over productive rearrangements. Imported from immuneACCESS, the table was reduced by TCRdb to in-frame sequences with V and J called. These copies leave out some clones; in studies compared against another copy, an unresolved V gene accounts for under half, and the cause of the remainder is not known. V, J and clone size derive from that table, while D and trimming were established from the DNA sequence. The sample contains almost 70,000 clones, approximately 89% of them found a single time. The ten largest clones add up to less than 5.5% of the sample.

This receptor was obtained from a woman aged 45-59 years with active COVID-19. The rearrangement joined TRBV7-3 to TRBJ1-3; matching of 6 bases hints at TRBD1 as the D gene. Sequencing was carried out using peripheral blood. The CDR3 corresponds to CASSMAPGVWGNTIYF. The nucleotides read TGTGCCAGCAGCATGGCCCCAGGGGTGTGGGGAAACACCATATATTTT.